This T cell receptor beta chain is drawn from a study of beta chain features in type 1 diabetes. About the study: Age and gender were similar between patients and healthy donors, as were cell yields. Study conclusions and caveats: Within each of all four CD4+ subsets, Type 1 diabetes patients had TCRB CDR3s that were moderately but significantly shorter. PCR might favor shorter templates, equally in patients and controls. A closer apparent resemblance between naive, central memory and Treg TCRB repertoires was seen in patients than in healthy donors.

Reverse transcription of all isolated RNA meant that expressed TCRB transcripts were sequenced. TCRdb's copy holds only in-frame clones and misses some; the assay was immunoSEQ multiplex PCR. The data show around 280,000 clones, 15% seen once. Cells sorted by CD45RO/CCR7/CD25/CD127/CD95/CD27 comprised CD4+ naive, central memory, regulatory and stem cell-like memory cells. This clone appeared a few times. The target antigen is unknown. The source material was naive CD4+ T cells from blood. This TCR came from a man between 18 and 29 years old with type 1 diabetes.

CDR3 protein: CSVPKGQGARTGELFF. The CDR3 bases are TGCAGCGTCCCCAAGGGACAGGGGGCGAGAACCGGGGAGCTGTTTTTT. The rearrangement joins TRBV29-1 to TRBJ2-2; 12 bases are a match to TRBD1. Germline assignment: CDR1 SQVTM and CDR2 ANQGSEA. Trimming removed 6 bases from V and 5 bases from J; junction bases left unmatched: 10. This CDR3 region has 16 residues.